The next 22 T cell receptor beta chains were all read from a single sample in a study of shared clonotypes between healthy human individuals. Repertoires were generated with immunoSEQ multiplex PCR, while TCRdb's copy carries only in-frame clones and drops some. The sample contains approximately 980,000 clones, less than 85% of which appear only once. Sequenced material: memory CD4+ T cells sorted from blood. Subset indicated: CD45RA-negative fraction. The receptor source for this set is a man aged 18-30 years in good health.

In the case of this clone: The junction does not match germline at one end; this may be a read error. J is TRBJ1-6 and V is TRBV6-1; possible D gene TRBD1, 6 bases. The CDR3 runs to 14 residues. The V gene's germline CDR1 is MNHNS and CDR2 SASEGT. The CDR3 coding sequence is TGTGCCAGCATAACAGGGTCCTCTAATTCACCCCTCCACTTT. This translates into CASITGSSNSPLHF.

This clone was counted a few times. The V and J genes are TRBV7-2 and TRBJ1-5; D perhaps matches TRBD1 (5 bases). Germline CDR1 SGHTA, CDR2 FQGNSA. CDR3 length equals 13 residues. The V end was cut by 3 bases, the J end by 6 bases, with 9 bases between. Written as DNA, the CDR3 is TGTGCCAGCAGCTTTTCAGGGCGTCAGCCCCAGCATTTT. It is translated as CASSFSGRQPQHF.

The chain couples TRBV7-2 to TRBJ2-2; possibly TRBD2 for D (5 bases). CDR3 size: 15 residues. CDR1 and CDR2 (germline): SGHTA, FQGNSA. V lost 5 bases and J 1 base, leaving 11 bases between the germline ends. The CDR3: CASSLFRGNTGELFF. The CDR3 DNA follows: TGTGCCAGCAGCCTCTTCCGGGGGAACACCGGGGAGCTGTTTTTT.

V is TRBV9 and J is TRBJ1-5; 8 bases are a match to TRBD1. Germline loops: CDR1 SGDLS, CDR2 YYNGEE. This CDR3 has 14 residues. Trimming cost V 2 bases and J 7 bases; bases outside gene matches: 5. The CDR3 protein is CASSVQGAGQPQHF. In DNA form, the CDR3 reads TGTGCCAGCAGCGTTCAGGGGGCCGGACAGCCCCAGCATTTT.

Regarding this clone: This may arise from a read error, as a much more abundant clone is one base away. The same CDR3 arises from other DNA sequences in this sample as well. The chain joins TRBV6-5 to TRBJ2-7; TRBD1 might be the D (5 bases). CDR3 size: 10 residues. Deletions cut 8 bases from V and 4 bases from J, with 6 bases between. Germline CDR1 and CDR2: MNHEY and SVGAGI. The CDR3 reads CASGAYEQYF. CDR3 bases: TGTGCCAGCGGGGCGTACGAGCAGTACTTC.

This clone showed up just once. V is TRBV19 and J is TRBJ2-1, with TRBD1 identical over 7 bases. There are 13 residues in the CDR3. Germline CDR1 LNHDA, CDR2 SQIVND (reference sequence). With V trimmed by 5 bases and J by 10 bases, 8 bases remained unmatched. CDR3 sequence: CASSLQRGQEQFF. CDR3 coding DNA: TGTGCCAGTAGTCTCCAGAGGGGGCAAGAGCAGTTCTTC. The entire variable domain, with the rest obtained from reference TRBV19 and TRBJ2-1, is as follows: DGGITQSPKYLFRKEGQNVTLSCEQNLNHDAMYWYRQDPGQGLRLIYYSQIVNDFQKGDIAEGYSVSREKKESFPLTVTSAQKNPTAFYLCASSLQRGQEQFFGPGTRLTVL.

This chain links TRBV19 with TRBJ1-1, with D unresolved. With 4 bases removed from V and 0 bases from J, the gap between germline ends came to 9 bases. Germline V gene data show CDR1 as LNHDA and CDR2 as SQIVND (reference sequence). This CDR3 region has 14 residues. CDR3 amino acids: CASSTTLMNTEAFF. As DNA, the CDR3 is TGTGCCAGTAGTACGACGCTCATGAACACTGAAGCTTTCTTT. Using reference TRBV19 and TRBJ1-1 for the parts outside the CDR3, the full variable domain is DGGITQSPKYLFRKEGQNVTLSCEQNLNHDAMYWYRQDPGQGLRLIYYSQIVNDFQKGDIAEGYSVSREKKESFPLTVTSAQKNPTAFYLCASSTTLMNTEAFFGQGTRLTVV.

The chain employs TRBV7-9 and TRBJ2-1; D could derive from TRBD1 or TRBD2 (5 bases each). The V and J ends lost 3 bases and 3 bases respectively, with 12 bases between them. This CDR3 contains 15 residues. Germline CDR1 reads SEHNR; CDR2 reads FQNEAQ (reference sequence). CDR3 sequence: CASSLQGPFYNEQFF. The CDR3 DNA reads as TGTGCCAGCAGCTTGCAGGGACCTTTCTACAATGAGCAGTTCTTC.

The rearrangement joins TRBV10-3 to TRBJ1-1, with 12 nucleotides matching TRBD1. In germline, CDR1 is ENHRY, CDR2 SYGVKD. The CDR3 spans 15 residues. The V segment lost 4 bases and the J segment 5 bases; nucleotides outside the gene matches: 5. In DNA form, the CDR3 reads TGTGCCATCAGTGCGGGACAGGGGGCTGTAACTGAAGCTTTCTTT. It specifies CAISAGQGAVTEAFF.

J is TRBJ1-2 and V is TRBV6-1, with unresolved D. From germline, CDR1 is MNHNS and CDR2 SASEGT. V was cut by 8 bases and J by 8 bases, with 3 bases left in between. This CDR3 has 8 residues. The CDR3 region is CASQGYTF. CDR3 DNA: TGTGCCAGCCAAGGCTACACCTTC.

V and J are TRBV2 and TRBJ1-4, with D tentatively TRBD1 (6 bases). The V gene's germline CDR1 is SNHLY and CDR2 FYNNEI. V lost 6 bases and J lost 16, with 18 bases in between. The CDR3 is made up of 12 amino acids. The CDR3 loop is CASSLLGGLGFF. The CDR3 nucleotides read TGTGCCAGCAGCTTGTTGGGGGGCCTTGGGTTTTTT.

This clone was recorded only once. The rearrangement uses TRBV7-9 and TRBJ2-3; no reliable D call. Between the trimmed V and J ends, which lost 1 base and 6 bases, there was a span of 14 bases. This CDR3 comprises 15 residues. Germline V gives CDR1 SEHNR, CDR2 FQNEAQ (reference sequence). The DNA of the CDR3 is TGTGCCAGCAGCTTAGGAACTGGTCCAGGTGATACGCAGTATTTT. This codes for CASSLGTGPGDTQYF.

The V call is TRBV10-1, the J call TRBJ2-2; maybe TRBD1 (7 bases). With 4 bases removed from V and 6 bases from J, the gap between germline ends came to 9 bases. The CDR3 is made up of 13 amino acids. Germline assignment: CDR1 WNHNN and CDR2 SYGVQD (reference sequence). This CDR3 reads CASSAGGSGELFF. The DNA of the CDR3 is TGCGCCAGCAGTGCAGGGGGGTCCGGGGAGCTGTTTTTT.

The rearrangement joins TRBV6-1 to TRBJ1-5; tentative D call: TRBD1 (5 bases). The CDR3 contains 12 residues. Germline V gene lookup returns CDR1 MNHNS and CDR2 SASEGT. The CDR3 DNA sequence: TGTGCGAGTGCCAGGGGCAATCAGCCCCAGCATTTT. Translating it yields CASARGNQPQHF.

V usage is TRBV11-2 and J usage is TRBJ2-5, with D tentatively TRBD2 (6 bases). The CDR3 consists of 16 residues. Per the germline V gene, CDR1 is SGHAT and CDR2 is FQNNGV. Trimming removed 1 base at V and 2 bases at J, with 14 bases between. In DNA form, the CDR3 reads TGTGCCAGCAGCTTAGGAGTCGGGGGAGGACAAGAGACCCAGTACTTC. Protein product: CASSLGVGGGQETQYF. Full variable domain (rest looked up from reference TRBV11-2 and TRBJ2-5): EAGVAQSPRYKIIEKRQSVAFWCNPISGHATLYWYQQILGQGPKLLIQFQNNGVVDDSQLPKDRFSAERLKGVDSTLKIQPAKLEDSAVYLCASSLGVGGGQETQYFGPGTRLLVL.

This rearrangement joins TRBV27 to TRBJ2-7; a weak D match, TRBD2 (6 bases). The V and J ends lost 5 bases and 0 bases respectively, with 14 bases between them. Per germline, CDR1 MNHEY and CDR2 SMNVEV (reference sequence). There are 15 residues in the CDR3. CDR3: CASSPRLGSSYEQYF. The CDR3 region has the DNA TGTGCCAGCAGTCCCCGACTAGGTTCCTCCTACGAGCAGTACTTC.

V usage is TRBV11-2 and J usage is TRBJ1-3; 8 bases match TRBD1. The CDR3 spans 16 residues. Germline V gives CDR1 SGHAT, CDR2 FQNNGV. Germline trimming cut 3 bases from V and 1 base from J; bases unmatched to any gene: 5. CDR3 loop: CASSFDRGSSGNTIYF. CDR3 coding DNA: TGTGCCAGCAGCTTCGACAGGGGTTCATCTGGAAACACCATATATTTT.

V gene TRBV9 combines with J gene TRBJ2-7, with 7 bases fitting TRBD1. Trimming took 3 bases from V and 3 from J; bases not matched to a gene: 9. CDR3 size: 15 residues. Germline V gene data show CDR1 as SGDLS and CDR2 as YYNGEE. In DNA form, the CDR3 reads TGTGCCAGCAGCGCAACGTTCGGGACAGTCTACGAGCAGTACTTC. Its protein is CASSATFGTVYEQYF.

This clone was seen just once. The J gene is TRBJ2-2, the V gene TRBV10-3, with 7 bases identical to TRBD1. CDR1 ENHRY and CDR2 SYGVKD come from the germline V gene. V lost 6 bases to trimming and J lost 2 bases; unmatched junction nucleotides: 3. This CDR3 is 14 amino acids long. CDR3 residues: CAISAGGNTGELFF. CDR3 nucleotide sequence: TGTGCCATCAGCGCAGGGGGTAACACCGGGGAGCTGTTTTTT.

The chain links TRBV25-1 to TRBJ2-1; no reliable D call. The CDR3 is made up of 14 amino acids. Germline V gene sequence: CDR1 MGHDK, CDR2 SYGVNS. Trimming cost V 3 bases and J 9 bases, with 15 bases left between them. The CDR3, as DNA: TGTGCCAGCAGTGACCCCAGCGCGTACGTTGAGCAGTTCTTC. Its translation is CASSDPSAYVEQFF.

This sequence joins TRBV19 and TRBJ2-7, with 7 bases matching TRBD1. The CDR3 is made up of 15 amino acids. The V gene's germline CDR1 is LNHDA and CDR2 SQIVND (reference sequence). The trim removed 6 bases at V and 6 bases at J, leaving 14 bases unmatched. The CDR3 DNA reads as TGTGCCAGTAGCGGAACTACAGGGGCCTCGGGCGAGCAGTACTTC. Encoded protein: CASSGTTGASGEQYF.

This chain joins TRBV19 and TRBJ2-3; 7 nucleotides match TRBD1. The CDR3 spans 13 residues. Germline CDR1 LNHDA, CDR2 SQIVND (reference sequence). With 5 bases clipped from V and 7 bases from J, the junction kept 6 bases outside the gene matches. The CDR3 nucleotides read TGTGCCAGTAGTCAAACAGGGGCAAATACGCAGTATTTT. Protein product: CASSQTGANTQYF.